These 22 T cell receptor beta chains share one sample of origin, sequenced in a study of shared clonotypes between healthy human individuals. The repertoire was sequenced with immunoSEQ multiplex PCR; TCRdb's copy has only in-frame clones and lacks some. The sample records hundreds of thousands of clones, 92% being singletons. Terminally differentiated effector memory CD45RA+ cells were excluded by CCR7 positive selection of CD45RO-negative cells. Sequencing was done on a sample of naive CD8+ T cells sorted from blood. The receptors derive from a man aged 30-40 years in good health.

The rearrangement uses TRBV7-6 and TRBJ2-1; 8 positions match TRBD1. V lost 6 bases and J lost 5; bases outside the gene matches: 9. The CDR3 consists of 15 residues. CDR1 is SGHVS, CDR2 FNYEAQ, per germline. The CDR3 region has the DNA TGTGCCAGCAGTTCCCTACAGGGGGAACACAATGAGCAGTTCTTC. It yields the protein CASSSLQGEHNEQFF.

V and J are TRBV28 and TRBJ2-5, with TRBD2 matching over 8 bases. The J segment lost 1 base and the V segment lost 2 bases, leaving 0 bases of the junction unmatched. CDR1 MDHEN and CDR2 SYDVKM come from the germline V gene. The CDR3 loop spans 14 amino acids. The CDR3 spells CASSLGTSQETQYF. CDR3 nucleotide sequence: TGTGCCAGCAGTTTAGGGACTAGCCAAGAGACCCAGTACTTC.

The chain couples TRBV5-1 to TRBJ2-7; D may correspond to TRBD1 or TRBD2 (6 bases each). This CDR3 spans 16 amino acids. Trimming shortened V by 0 bases and J by 0 bases, and 13 bases separated the two germline ends. Germline V lookup: CDR1 SGHRS, CDR2 YFSETQ. CDR3 in amino acids: CASSLDTGAYSYEQYF. Written as DNA, the CDR3 is TGCGCCAGCAGCTTGGATACGGGGGCCTACTCCTACGAGCAGTACTTC.

The chain has TRBV5-4 and TRBJ2-7, with 10 bases aligning to TRBD2. V shed 2 bases and J 5 bases; nucleotides not matched to a gene: 7. CDR3 length: 15 amino acids. Germline values: CDR1 SGHNT, CDR2 YYREEE (reference sequence). The CDR3 region has the DNA TGTGCCAGCAGCTTTCTGGCTAGCGGGAGCCACGAGCAGTACTTC. Encoded protein: CASSFLASGSHEQYF. Together with reference TRBV5-4 and TRBJ2-7, the CDR3 gives the full variable domain: ETGVTQSPTHLIKTRGQQVTLRCSSQSGHNTVSWYQQALGQGPQFIFQYYREEENGRGNFPPRFSGLQFPNYSSELNVNALELDDSALYLCASSFLASGSHEQYFGPGTRLTVT.

The V and J genes are TRBV18 and TRBJ2-4; the match to TRBD2 covers 10 bases. The V and J ends lost 2 bases and 0 bases, in that order; junction bases with no gene match: 10. Germline loops: CDR1 KGHSH, CDR2 LQKENI. This CDR3 has 19 residues. The CDR3 DNA reads TGTGCCAGCTCACCAAGGAGGCTAGCGGGAGAGCTAGCCAAAAACATTCAGTACTTC. Protein sequence: CASSPRRLAGELAKNIQYF.

This chain uses TRBV2 with TRBJ2-3; D is uncertain. Germline CDR1 is SNHLY and CDR2 is FYNNEI. The CDR3 loop spans 16 amino acids. V shed 6 bases and J shed 0 bases, with 16 bases lying between them. CDR3 sequence: CASRRRLGTSTDTQYF. The CDR3 nucleotides are TGTGCCAGCAGGAGGCGGTTAGGCACTAGCACAGATACGCAGTATTTT.

The V gene is TRBV7-9, the J gene TRBJ2-1; 8 nucleotides match TRBD2. The CDR3 is made up of 15 amino acids. Germline CDR1 reads SEHNR; CDR2 reads FQNEAQ (reference sequence). V shed 2 bases, J shed 7 bases, and the junction held 7 bases outside the gene matches. The CDR3 DNA reads as TGTGCCAGCAGCTTATGGCGGGGGGCGGATAATGAGCAGTTCTTC. It codes for CASSLWRGADNEQFF.

The V call is TRBV11-3, the J call TRBJ2-6; D gene uncertain. The germline V and J ends were trimmed by 5 bases and 1 base, with 9 bases remaining between them. CDR1 and CDR2 (germline): SGHNT, YENEEA. The CDR3 runs to 15 residues. DNA of the CDR3: TGTGCCAGCAGCCCCGTCAGGTCTGGGGCCAACGTCCTGACTTTC. Its protein is CASSPVRSGANVLTF.

The J gene is TRBJ1-4, the V gene TRBV7-2; D ambiguous. Trimming took off 1 base at V and 3 bases at J, with 9 bases between the two ends. CDR3 length: 15 residues. The germline V gene encodes CDR1 SGHTA and CDR2 FQGNSA. The CDR3 coding sequence is TGTGCCAGCAGCTTAGTAGCCAGCCCTAATGAAAAACTGTTTTTT. It translates to CASSLVASPNEKLFF.

The genes are TRBV5-6 and TRBJ2-7, with 9 nucleotides matching TRBD2. V was clipped by 3 bases and J by 6 bases; unmatched bases: 7. In germline, CDR1 is SGHDT, CDR2 YYEEEE. The CDR3 totals 14 residues. Here the CDR3 reads CASSWGTSSLEQYF. DNA of the CDR3: TGTGCCAGCAGCTGGGGGACTAGCTCTCTCGAGCAGTACTTC.

This rearrangement joins TRBV7-6 to TRBJ2-5, with 8 bases that match TRBD2. The CDR3 spans 12 residues. Germline lookup yields CDR1 SGHVS and CDR2 FNYEAQ. Germline trimming cut 5 bases from V and 9 bases from J; bases unmatched to any gene: 5. The CDR3 region has the DNA TGTGCCAGCAGCGCTTACGGGGGGGCCCAGTACTTC. It yields the protein CASSAYGGAQYF.

The V gene is TRBV6-1, the J gene TRBJ2-1; TRBD1 might be the D (6 bases). The CDR3 spans 13 residues. CDR1 is MNHNS, CDR2 SASEGT, per germline. Trimming removed 6 bases at V and 3 bases at J, with 9 bases between. The CDR3 reads CASRGQHYNEQFF. The CDR3 bases are TGTGCCAGCAGAGGACAGCACTACAATGAGCAGTTCTTC.

The chain uses TRBV19 and TRBJ2-7, with D perhaps TRBD1 (6 bases). Trimming stripped 5 bases from V and 2 bases from J, with 19 bases between. This CDR3 spans 16 amino acids. Germline CDR1 and CDR2: LNHDA and SQIVND (reference sequence). CDR3 region: CASSFSGTPPAYEQYF. The DNA of the CDR3 is TGTGCCAGTAGTTTCTCCGGGACACCACCGGCCTACGAGCAGTACTTC.

This chain joins TRBV7-7 and TRBJ2-3, with D tentatively TRBD2 (5 bases). This CDR3 is built from 16 residues. Trimming pared 5 bases from V and 0 bases from J, leaving 15 bases between. Per the germline V gene, CDR1 is SSHAT and CDR2 is FNYEAQ (reference sequence). DNA for the CDR3: TGTGCCAGCAGCCAATTCAGCGGAAGTAGCACAGATACGCAGTATTTT. Amino acids: CASSQFSGSSTDTQYF. Together with reference TRBV7-7 and TRBJ2-3, the CDR3 gives the full variable domain: GAGVSQSPRYKVTKRGQDVTLRCDPISSHATLYWYQQALGQGPEFLTYFNYEAQPDKSGLPSDRFSAERPEGSISTLTIQRTEQRDSAMYRCASSQFSGSSTDTQYFGPGTRLTVL.

The chain joins TRBV5-6 to TRBJ1-2; D not certain. Germline assignment: CDR1 SGHDT and CDR2 YYEEEE. Trimming left V 3 bases short and J 1 base short, with 16 bases between. The CDR3 loop spans 16 amino acids. CDR3 in amino acids: CASSSRARIGNYGYTF. DNA of the CDR3: TGTGCCAGCAGCTCTCGGGCGCGGATTGGTAACTATGGCTACACCTTC.

This chain links TRBV2 with TRBJ2-7; unclear D gene. Germline CDR1 SNHLY, CDR2 FYNNEI. The CDR3 has 15 amino acids. Trimming stripped 0 bases from V and 3 bases from J, with 12 bases between. CDR3 amino acids: CASSEAPGYIYEQYF. CDR3 bases: TGTGCCAGCAGTGAAGCGCCCGGCTACATCTACGAGCAGTACTTC.

This chain uses TRBV19 with TRBJ2-1; 9 nucleotides align to TRBD2. The germline gives CDR1 LNHDA, CDR2 SQIVND (reference sequence). Trimming removed 0 bases from V and 8 bases from J; junction bases left unmatched: 5. This CDR3 is 15 amino acids long. CDR3 loop: CASSIDLAGLDEQFF. CDR3 bases: TGTGCCAGTAGTATAGATCTAGCGGGACTCGATGAGCAGTTCTTC. The variable domain in full, with the rest retrieved from reference TRBV19 and TRBJ2-1, is DGGITQSPKYLFRKEGQNVTLSCEQNLNHDAMYWYRQDPGQGLRLIYYSQIVNDFQKGDIAEGYSVSREKKESFPLTVTSAQKNPTAFYLCASSIDLAGLDEQFFGPGTRLTVL.

The sample holds one count of this clone. This chain uses TRBV11-3 with TRBJ2-6; the D gene is possibly TRBD2 (6 bases). V was clipped by 2 bases and J by 0 bases, with 17 bases between them. CDR3 length equals 19 residues. The V gene's germline CDR1 is SGHNT and CDR2 YENEEA. For the CDR3, the DNA is TGTGCCAGCAGCTTAACCATACTCGGACTATTCTCTGGGGCCAACGTCCTGACTTTC. Translated, it gives CASSLTILGLFSGANVLTF. The entire variable domain, with the rest obtained from reference TRBV11-3 and TRBJ2-6, is as follows: EAGVVQSPRYKIIEKKQPVAFWCNPISGHNTLYWYLQNLGQGPELLIRYENEEAVDDSQLPKDRFSAERLKGVDSTLKIQPAELGDSAVYLCASSLTILGLFSGANVLTFGAGSRLTVL.

V usage is TRBV5-6 and J usage is TRBJ1-1, with 7 positions matching TRBD1. In germline, CDR1 is SGHDT, CDR2 YYEEEE. Trimming took 0 bases from V and 4 from J; bases not matched to a gene: 6. This CDR3 region has 15 residues. CDR3 DNA sequence: TGTGCCAGCAGCTTGGAAGTGACAGGGTCCACTGAAGCTTTCTTT. It yields the protein CASSLEVTGSTEAFF.

CDR3 residues: CASSLSRQEPTYEQYF. The CDR3 DNA reads as TGTGCCAGCAGCTTGTCCCGCCAGGAGCCTACCTACGAGCAGTACTTC. The genes are TRBV7-8 and TRBJ2-7; no definite D call. Per germline, CDR1 SGHVS and CDR2 FQNEAQ. With 3 bases removed from V and 2 bases from J, the gap between germline ends came to 17 bases. The CDR3 covers 16 residues.

V usage is TRBV6-1 and J usage is TRBJ2-1; TRBD1 matches at 7 bases. Germline loops: CDR1 MNHNS, CDR2 SASEGT. Losses at the gene ends were 3 bases for V and 4 bases for J; bases not matched to a gene: 6. The CDR3 sequence is 15 residues long. The CDR3 DNA sequence: TGTGCCAGCAGTGATATCGGACAGGAGTACAATGAGCAGTTCTTC. This codes for CASSDIGQEYNEQFF.

V usage is TRBV7-9 and J usage is TRBJ2-5; 11 positions match TRBD2. Trimming took 2 bases from V and 0 from J; bases not matched to a gene: 5. The CDR3 loop spans 17 amino acids. CDR1 is SEHNR and CDR2 is FQNEAQ in the germline V gene (reference sequence). CDR3 in amino acids: CASSLPSGLADQETQYF. The CDR3 DNA follows: TGTGCCAGCAGCTTACCATCGGGACTAGCGGACCAAGAGACCCAGTACTTC.